The 31 T cell receptor beta chains below come from one sample, sequenced in a study of T cell responses to AZD1222 COVID-19 vaccine. Profiled with immunoSEQ multiplex PCR; TCRdb holds only in-frame clones, not every one. The table includes 95,000 to 150,000 clones, roughly nine tenths detected once. This specimen consisted of peripheral blood, obtained on day 0 of AZD1222 vaccination. Receptors were obtained from an adult in good health.

The chain combines TRBV6-6 with TRBJ2-7, with D possibly matching TRBD2 (5 bases). Germline CDR1 MNHNY, CDR2 SVGAGI (reference sequence). The CDR3 runs 13 residues. The V and J ends lost 0 bases and 11 bases respectively, with 14 bases between them. This chain's CDR3 is CASSYSPGPGEYF. In DNA form, the CDR3 reads TGTGCCAGCAGTTACTCACCGGGCCCCGGGGAGTACTTC.

J is TRBJ2-7 and V is TRBV6-2 or TRBV6-3, with D perhaps assigned TRBD1 or TRBD2 (5 bases each). CDR1 is MNHEY, CDR2 SVGEGT, per germline. This CDR3 contains 13 residues. V was clipped by 8 bases and J by 3 bases, with 14 bases between them. The CDR3 DNA sequence: TGTGCCAGCGGTTCGGGACGCCTCTACGAGCAGTACTTC. Translation: CASGSGRLYEQYF.

The chain uses TRBV6-2 or TRBV6-3 and TRBJ2-1; 12 nucleotides line up with TRBD2. Losses at the gene ends were 4 bases for V and 13 bases for J; bases not matched to a gene: 17. This CDR3 contains 17 residues. CDR1 MNHEY and CDR2 SVGEGT come from the germline V gene. DNA of the CDR3: TGTGCCAGCAGTTGGGGACTAGCGGGTTCAAGCTTTCCCCCCCAGTTCTTC. Its protein product is CASSWGLAGSSFPPQFF.

The chain carries TRBV29-1 and TRBJ2-3, with D possibly TRBD1 on 6 matching bases. CDR1 and CDR2 (germline): SQVTM, ANQGSEA. V gave up 4 bases and J gave up 6 bases, with 14 bases separating them. This CDR3 comprises 13 residues. The DNA of the CDR3 is TGCAGCGTTGTCAGGGGCGCAGCCGATACGCAGTATTTT. It translates to CSVVRGAADTQYF.

The chain carries TRBV11-3 and TRBJ1-1, with D perhaps matching TRBD1 (6 bases). The CDR3 sequence is 15 residues long. V was clipped by 5 bases and J by 3 bases, with 16 bases between them. CDR1 is SGHNT, CDR2 YENEEA, per germline. CDR3 DNA sequence: TGTGCCAGCAGCCCTAGGATAGGGGGGGACACTGAAGCTTTCTTT. Amino acid sequence: CASSPRIGGDTEAFF.

The chain couples TRBV6-5 to TRBJ2-7; possible D gene TRBD2, 7 bases. In germline, CDR1 is MNHEY, CDR2 SVGAGI. The CDR3 covers 15 residues. V was trimmed by 3 bases and J by 1 base, leaving 13 bases between them. CDR3 residues: CASSYDGGPSYEQYF. DNA for the CDR3: TGTGCCAGCAGTTATGACGGGGGGCCTTCCTACGAGCAGTACTTC.

The chain recombines TRBV11-3 with TRBJ2-2; unclear D gene. CDR3 length: 13 amino acids. Germline values: CDR1 SGHNT, CDR2 YENEEA. V lost 5 bases to trimming and J lost 7 bases, with 11 bases between them. The CDR3 nucleotides read TGTGCCAGCAGCCCAGAGTGGGGCGGGGAGCTGTTTTTT. Its translation is CASSPEWGGELFF.

The chain has TRBV7-8 and TRBJ2-1; a weak D match, TRBD2 (7 bases). Germline V gives CDR1 SGHVS, CDR2 FQNEAQ. Deletions cut 5 bases from V and 4 bases from J, with 15 bases between. The CDR3 consists of 15 residues. The CDR3 sequence is CASSPLGGAYNEQFF. CDR3 in DNA: TGTGCCAGCAGCCCACTGGGGGGGGCTTACAATGAGCAGTTCTTC.

The chain combines TRBV9 with TRBJ1-1; D unresolved. CDR3 length: 14 amino acids. V was pared by 0 bases and J by 1 base, with 7 bases between. CDR1 and CDR2 (germline): SGDLS, YYNGEE. The CDR3: CASSVDGWNTEAFF. CDR3 DNA sequence: TGTGCCAGCAGCGTAGACGGGTGGAACACTGAAGCTTTCTTT.

The gene calls are TRBV11-1 and TRBJ2-7, with D possibly being TRBD1 (6 bases). This CDR3 comprises 14 residues. Germline V gene data show CDR1 as SGHAT and CDR2 as FQDESV (reference sequence). V lost 3 bases, J lost 4 bases, and 13 bases lay in between. CDR3 region: CASSFQTGRYEQYF. The DNA for the CDR3 is TGTGCCAGCAGCTTCCAGACAGGACGGTACGAGCAGTACTTC. Together with reference TRBV11-1 and TRBJ2-7, the CDR3 gives the full variable domain: EAEVAQSPRYKITEKSQAVAFWCDPISGHATLYWYRQILGQGPELLVQFQDESVVDDSQLPKDRFSAERLKGVDSTLKIQPAELGDSAMYLCASSFQTGRYEQYFGPGTRLTVT.

This clone was counted only a few times. J is TRBJ1-1 and V is TRBV19, with 8 bases fitting TRBD1. The CDR3 loop spans 13 amino acids. Looked up from germline, CDR1 is LNHDA and CDR2 is SQIVND (reference sequence). V lost 5 bases, J lost 7 bases, and 6 bases stayed unmatched. CDR3 DNA sequence: TGTGCCAGTAGTGTGGACAGGGCGGATGAAGCTTTCTTT. It codes for CASSVDRADEAFF.

This clone was seen only a few times. V is TRBV11-2 and J is TRBJ1-6; tentatively, D is TRBD1 (5 bases). CDR3 length: 16 amino acids. The germline V gene encodes CDR1 SGHAT and CDR2 FQNNGV. The V gene lost 5 bases and the J gene lost 5 bases, with 16 bases spanning the gap. Here the CDR3 reads CASSSLKGRDNSPLHF. The CDR3 DNA reads as TGTGCCAGCAGCAGCCTCAAGGGGCGCGATAATTCACCCCTCCACTTT.

The rearrangement joins TRBV7-9 to TRBJ2-3; tentative D call: TRBD1 (6 bases). The CDR3 is 13 residues long. The germline CDR1 and CDR2 sequences are SEHNR and FQNEAQ (reference sequence). With 7 bases removed from V and 5 bases from J, the gap between germline ends came to 13 bases. The CDR3 coding sequence is TGTGCCAGCATATCCAACAGGGTAGATACGCAGTATTTT. This gives the protein CASISNRVDTQYF.

The chain combines TRBV9 with TRBJ2-6; 10 bases line up with TRBD1. Germline lookup yields CDR1 SGDLS and CDR2 YYNGEE. J lost 2 bases, V lost 5 bases, and 4 bases had no gene match. The CDR3 loop spans 16 amino acids. The CDR3: CASSETGGAGANVLTF. The CDR3 bases are TGTGCCAGCAGTGAGACAGGGGGCGCTGGGGCCAACGTCCTGACTTTC. Filled out from reference TRBV9 and TRBJ2-6, the complete variable domain reads DSGVTQTPKHLITATGQRVTLRCSPRSGDLSVYWYQQSLDQGLQFLIQYYNGEERAKGNILERFSAQQFPDLHSELNLSSLELGDSALYFCASSETGGAGANVLTFGAGSRLTVL.

The rearrangement uses TRBV10-2 and TRBJ2-7, with TRBD2 identical over 10 bases. The J segment lost 5 bases and the V segment lost 5 bases, leaving 12 bases of the junction unmatched. CDR1 WSHSY and CDR2 SAAADI come from the germline V gene. The CDR3 sequence is 16 residues long. The CDR3 sequence is CASSRGGTSGIHEQYF. In DNA, the CDR3 is TGCGCCAGCAGTAGAGGAGGAACTAGCGGGATCCACGAGCAGTACTTC.

The chain employs TRBV6-5 and TRBJ2-5; D is undetermined. The V end was cut by 5 bases, the J end by 1 base, with 8 bases between. CDR3 length equals 13 residues. CDR1 is MNHEY and CDR2 is SVGAGI in the germline V gene. CDR3: CASSRHLQETQYF. The CDR3 DNA is TGTGCCAGCAGTCGACACCTCCAAGAGACCCAGTACTTC.

The rearrangement links TRBV5-4 to TRBJ1-2, with D tentatively TRBD1 (6 bases). V lost 0 bases to trimming and J lost 0 bases, with 9 bases between them. CDR3 length: 15 amino acids. CDR1 is SGHNT and CDR2 is YYREEE in the germline V gene (reference sequence). For the CDR3, the DNA is TGTGCCAGCAGCTTGGCAGGGGCCTCTAACTATGGCTACACCTTC. This gives the protein CASSLAGASNYGYTF.

The rearrangement links TRBV27 to TRBJ2-3; the D is unclear. The germline CDR1 and CDR2 sequences are MNHEY and SMNVEV (reference sequence). The CDR3 contains 15 residues. Trimming cost V 6 bases and J 0 bases, with 13 bases left between them. The CDR3 sequence is CASSELGTSTDTQYF. CDR3 DNA: TGTGCCAGCAGCGAACTGGGAACTAGCACAGATACGCAGTATTTT.

J is TRBJ2-4 and V is TRBV3-1 (or the pseudogene TRBV3-2); D may correspond to TRBD1 or TRBD2 (6 bases each). This CDR3 comprises 15 residues. Trimming cost V 3 bases and J 7 bases, with 16 bases left between them. The germline gives CDR1 LGHDT, CDR2 YNNKEL (reference sequence). The CDR3 DNA sequence: TGTGCCAGCAGCCAGGGATCTAGAGGGGGGAACATTCAGTACTTC. It encodes CASSQGSRGGNIQYF.

This clone was observed a few times. The chain joins TRBV18 to TRBJ1-1; D not certain. Looked up from germline, CDR1 is KGHSH and CDR2 is LQKENI. Between the trimmed V and J ends, which lost 2 bases and 3 bases, there was a span of 13 bases. CDR3 length equals 15 residues. The CDR3 protein is CASSPTLGKDTEAFF. In DNA form, the CDR3 reads TGTGCCAGCTCACCAACGCTAGGGAAGGACACTGAAGCTTTCTTT.

The chain has TRBV18 and TRBJ1-5; D remains ambiguous. From germline, CDR1 is KGHSH and CDR2 LQKENI. V lost 6 bases, J lost 2 bases, and 11 bases lay in between. The CDR3 extends over 14 amino acids. The CDR3 DNA follows: TGTGCCAGCTCTGACACCTTTGGCAATCAGCCCCAGCATTTT. This sequence encodes CASSDTFGNQPQHF.

The chain joins TRBV10-3 to TRBJ2-3; the D is unclear. V shed 7 bases and J shed 0 bases, with 8 bases lying between them. This CDR3 comprises 13 residues. The germline V gene has CDR1 ENHRY and CDR2 SYGVKD. The CDR3 sequence: CAIMGSSTDTQYF. CDR3 nucleotides: TGTGCCATCATGGGATCTAGCACAGATACGCAGTATTTT.

This chain links TRBV3-1 (or the pseudogene TRBV3-2) with TRBJ1-2, with TRBD1 as a possible D gene (5 bases). The CDR3 has 14 residues. Germline V gene lookup returns CDR1 LGHDT and CDR2 YNNKEL (reference sequence). Trimming shortened V by 5 bases and J by 8 bases, and 18 bases separated the two germline ends. Here the CDR3 DNA reads TGTGCCAGCAGCGGACGTAGCCAGGGCGCCGGCTACACCTTC. Amino acid sequence: CASSGRSQGAGYTF.

V gene TRBV10-3 combines with J gene TRBJ1-3; the D gene is possibly TRBD1 (5 bases). Germline CDR1 reads ENHRY; CDR2 reads SYGVKD. The CDR3 length is 12 residues. Trimming removed 8 bases at V and 2 bases at J, with 7 bases between. The CDR3 DNA follows: TGTGCCATCGAGGGGACTGGAAACACCATATATTTT. It encodes CAIEGTGNTIYF.

The chain joins TRBV19 to TRBJ1-2, with a tentative D call TRBD1 (5 bases). Germline CDR1 reads LNHDA; CDR2 reads SQIVND (reference sequence). V was clipped by 6 bases and J by 0 bases, with 8 bases between them. The CDR3 has 13 residues. The CDR3 nucleotides are TGTGCCAGTAGGGGGGAAACTAACTATGGCTACACCTTC. Translating gives CASRGETNYGYTF.

V usage is TRBV5-6 and J usage is TRBJ1-2; D uncertain. The CDR3 is 12 residues long. Germline CDR1 SGHDT, CDR2 YYEEEE. V lost 3 bases to trimming and J lost 3 bases, with 6 bases between them. CDR3 loop: CASSSMDYGYTF. In DNA, the CDR3 is TGTGCCAGCAGCTCCATGGACTATGGCTACACCTTC. Using reference TRBV5-6 and TRBJ1-2 for the parts outside the CDR3, the full variable domain is DAGVTQSPTHLIKTRGQQVTLRCSPKSGHDTVSWYQQALGQGPQFIFQYYEEEERQRGNFPDRFSGHQFPNYSSELNVNALLLGDSALYLCASSSMDYGYTFGSGTRLTVV.

V and J are TRBV18 and TRBJ1-2; TRBD1 is a possible D gene (5 bases). V was pared by 4 bases and J by 2 bases, with 17 bases between. In germline, CDR1 is KGHSH, CDR2 LQKENI. The CDR3 runs to 16 residues. CDR3 in amino acids: CASSQSAEQANYGYTF. CDR3 sequence (DNA): TGTGCCAGCTCACAATCCGCCGAACAGGCGAACTATGGCTACACCTTC. The full variable domain, its missing parts supplied by reference TRBV18 and TRBJ1-2, is NAGVMQNPRHLVRRRGQEARLRCSPMKGHSHVYWYRQLPEEGLKFMVYLQKENIIDESGMPKERFSAEFPKEGPSILRIQQVVRGDSAAYFCASSQSAEQANYGYTFGSGTRLTVV.

The chain couples TRBV21-1 to TRBJ1-6; the DNA was not compared with TRBD1, the D call given in the table. TRBV21-1 is a pseudogene segment. The CDR3 length is 15 residues. The CDR3: CASGDSLSGNSPLHF. The DNA for the CDR3 is TGTGCCAGCGGGGACAGTCTAAGCGGCAATTCACCCCTCCACTTT.

A word on this clone: A junction end diverges from the germline sequence, so it may reflect a read error. The chain combines TRBV6-5 with TRBJ2-7; tentatively, D is TRBD2 (5 bases). Germline V lookup: CDR1 MNHEY, CDR2 SVGAGI. This CDR3 comprises 15 residues. As DNA, the CDR3 is TGTGCCAGCAGTGACTCCGGAGGAGACTCCTACGAGCAGTACTTC. Its translation: CASSDSGGDSYEQYF.

The chain joins TRBV30 to TRBJ2-5, with 8 bases aligning to TRBD1. The CDR3 contains 16 residues. Trimming took 1 base from V and 4 from J; bases not matched to a gene: 11. Per germline, CDR1 GTSNPN and CDR2 SVGIG (reference sequence). This chain's CDR3 is CAWSASRGPLGETQYF. CDR3 in DNA: TGTGCCTGGAGTGCTAGCAGGGGGCCGTTGGGAGAGACCCAGTACTTC.

V gene TRBV18 combines with J gene TRBJ2-7; TRBD1 is a possible D gene (7 bases). Trimming removed 3 bases from V and 5 bases from J, with 17 bases in between. The CDR3 contains 15 residues. The V gene's germline CDR1 is KGHSH and CDR2 LQKENI. The CDR3 sequence is CASSPAEGQQHEQYF. The DNA for the CDR3 is TGTGCCAGCTCACCGGCGGAGGGACAGCAACACGAGCAGTACTTC.